This T cell receptor beta chain was recovered during a study of blood T cell repertoires in COVID-19. Germline V gives CDR1 SGHTA, CDR2 FQGNSA. With 5 bases removed from V and 5 bases from J, the gap between germline ends came to 16 bases. This CDR3 comprises 15 residues. Only in-frame clones appear in the TCRdb table, and some are missing; sequencing was by immunoSEQ multiplex PCR. The table has 150,000 to 200,000 clones, approximately 90% seen once. The chain uses TRBV7-2 and TRBJ1-5; the D gene is possibly TRBD1 (6 bases). This receptor was taken from a man aged 50-60 years who had recovered from COVID-19. The sample comprised peripheral blood. CDR3 nucleotide sequence: TGTGCCAGCAGCCTCTGGGGAGGGGGAGATCAGCCCCAGCATTTT. Translation: CASSLWGGGDQPQHF.